The 30 T cell receptor beta chains listed next were all sequenced from one sample in a study of blood T cell repertoires in COVID-19. The assay was immunoSEQ multiplex PCR, and TCRdb's table has in-frame clones only and misses some. In the table there are 150,000 to 200,000 clones, 65% to 85% of which are singletons. The material sequenced was peripheral blood. The receptor set was obtained from a man aged 60 to 75 with active or convalescent COVID-19.

The gene calls are TRBV6-4 and TRBJ2-1; 11 positions match TRBD2. The germline CDR1 and CDR2 sequences are MRHNA and SNTAGT. This CDR3 has 16 amino acids. V gave up 0 bases and J gave up 6 bases; unmatched junction bases: 4. The CDR3 sequence is CASSDSSSGRGNEQFF. CDR3 DNA: TGTGCCAGCAGTGACTCAAGTAGCGGGAGGGGCAATGAGCAGTTCTTC.

This sequence joins TRBV28 and TRBJ2-1; maybe TRBD2 (5 bases). Germline V gene sequence: CDR1 MDHEN, CDR2 SYDVKM. The CDR3 runs 12 residues. Trimming took off 3 bases at V and 9 bases at J, with 9 bases between the two ends. This chain's CDR3 is CASSFPGIEQFF. The CDR3 DNA follows: TGTGCCAGCAGTTTTCCCGGGATTGAGCAGTTCTTC.

This chain connects TRBV19 to TRBJ1-5, with D perhaps TRBD1 (5 bases). The V gene lost 5 bases and the J gene lost 0 bases, with 8 bases spanning the gap. The CDR3 spans 14 residues. In germline, CDR1 is LNHDA, CDR2 SQIVND (reference sequence). CDR3 in amino acids: CASSSQGSNQPQHF. The CDR3 coding sequence is TGTGCCAGTAGTTCTCAGGGTAGCAATCAGCCCCAGCATTTT.

The chain is built from TRBV9 and TRBJ2-5; TRBD1 is a possible D gene (7 bases). Germline loops: CDR1 SGDLS, CDR2 YYNGEE. The CDR3 has 16 residues. V lost 4 bases and J 2 bases, leaving 18 bases between the germline ends. CDR3 in amino acids: CASSPGAGQVQETQYF. CDR3 in DNA: TGTGCCAGCAGCCCGGGGGCAGGACAGGTACAAGAGACCCAGTACTTC.

The gene calls are TRBV7-9 and TRBJ2-2; 7 nucleotides align to TRBD2. CDR3 length equals 15 residues. Germline-derived CDR1 and CDR2 are SEHNR and FQNEAQ (reference sequence). The V segment lost 1 base and the J segment 3 bases; nucleotides outside the gene matches: 2. The CDR3 loop reads CASSLVSGYTGELFF. In DNA, the CDR3 is TGTGCCAGCAGCTTAGTTAGCGGGTACACCGGGGAGCTGTTTTTT.

This clone showed up just once. V usage is TRBV5-1 and J usage is TRBJ2-2; 9 nucleotides align to TRBD1. The junction had 6 bases not matched to a gene; V was cut back by 4 bases and J by 5 bases. The CDR3 totals 15 residues. CDR1 is SGHRS, CDR2 YFSETQ, per germline. The CDR3 coding sequence is TGCGCCAGCAGCAACACCGGGACAGGGACCGGGGAGCTGTTTTTT. It encodes CASSNTGTGTGELFF.

V is TRBV20-1 and J is TRBJ2-7; D not certain. Germline V gives CDR1 DFQATT, CDR2 SNEGSKA (reference sequence). The V end lost 3 bases, the J end lost 4 bases, and 7 bases lay between the germline ends. The CDR3 has 11 amino acids. CDR3 nucleotides: TGCAGTGCTAGGAAGCCTTACGAGCAGTACTTC. This gives the protein CSARKPYEQYF.

The chain is built from TRBV10-3 and TRBJ2-3, with 7 nucleotides matching TRBD1. V was pared by 7 bases and J by 0 bases, with 4 bases of the junction left unmatched. Germline lookup yields CDR1 ENHRY and CDR2 SYGVKD. The CDR3 runs 14 residues. CDR3 region: CAINRDRSTDTQYF. As DNA, the CDR3 is TGTGCCATCAACCGGGACAGAAGCACAGATACGCAGTATTTT.

This clone has a count of ten or more. The rearrangement links TRBV19 to TRBJ1-1; 10 bases match TRBD1. The CDR3 is 20 amino acids. Germline V gene data show CDR1 as LNHDA and CDR2 as SQIVND (reference sequence). With 6 bases clipped from V and 3 bases from J, the junction kept 22 bases outside the gene matches. CDR3 bases: TGTGCCAGTAGGATTGACAGGGGGCTAGTACCCAATGGGTTTGACACTGAAGCTTTCTTT. Translated: CASRIDRGLVPNGFDTEAFF. Full variable domain (remainder filled in from reference TRBV19 and TRBJ1-1): DGGITQSPKYLFRKEGQNVTLSCEQNLNHDAMYWYRQDPGQGLRLIYYSQIVNDFQKGDIAEGYSVSREKKESFPLTVTSAQKNPTAFYLCASRIDRGLVPNGFDTEAFFGQGTRLTVV.

The J gene is TRBJ1-6, the V gene TRBV5-1; TRBD1 might be the D (5 bases). Trimming took 4 bases from V and 10 from J, leaving 18 bases between them. The CDR3 length is 15 residues. Germline V gene lookup returns CDR1 SGHRS and CDR2 YFSETQ. The CDR3 protein is CASSLEGRVESPLHF. The CDR3 DNA follows: TGCGCCAGCAGCCTGGAGGGCAGGGTGGAATCACCCCTCCACTTT.

The chain uses TRBV6-5 and TRBJ1-1; D is ambiguous. Germline V gene data show CDR1 as MNHEY and CDR2 as SVGAGI. The CDR3 has 14 residues. Trimming stripped 2 bases from V and 6 bases from J, with 13 bases between. The CDR3 DNA reads TGTGCCAGCAGTTACGGGTCGGGTGTGTCTGAAGCTTTCTTT. It translates to CASSYGSGVSEAFF.

The chain carries TRBV5-4 and TRBJ1-5; D is unclear. Germline V gives CDR1 SGHNT, CDR2 YYREEE (reference sequence). V dropped 6 bases and J dropped 6 bases, with 19 bases sitting between them. This CDR3 has 15 residues. CDR3 residues: CASTPGPSAGQPQHF. For the CDR3, the DNA is TGTGCCAGCACCCCCGGGCCGAGCGCGGGTCAGCCCCAGCATTTT.

V usage is TRBV5-6 and J usage is TRBJ1-1; 7 positions agree with TRBD1. This CDR3 region has 15 residues. Germline CDR1 and CDR2: SGHDT and YYEEEE. V was pared by 2 bases and J by 1 base, with 5 bases of the junction left unmatched. The CDR3 DNA sequence: TGTGCCAGCAGCTTCGGGGACAGACGGAACACTGAAGCTTTCTTT. Its protein is CASSFGDRRNTEAFF.

J is TRBJ1-2 and V is TRBV4-1, with TRBD1 as a possible D gene (5 bases). Trimming cost V 0 bases and J 5 bases, with 22 bases left between them. Germline CDR1 is MGHRA and CDR2 is YSYEKL. This CDR3 has 18 residues. For the CDR3, the DNA is TGCGCCAGCAGCCAAGATTGGGGGGTGGGCAGTCTTTATTATGGCTACACCTTC. Translating gives CASSQDWGVGSLYYGYTF.

This chain connects TRBV27 to TRBJ2-7; TRBD2 matches at 14 bases. CDR1 is MNHEY and CDR2 is SMNVEV in the germline V gene (reference sequence). The CDR3 is 14 residues long. The ends lost 5 bases at V and 6 bases at J; junction bases unmatched: 3. The CDR3 region is CASSPGLAGVEQYF. CDR3 DNA: TGTGCCAGCAGTCCGGGACTAGCGGGAGTCGAGCAGTACTTC.

This chain joins TRBV28 and TRBJ1-1, with a tentative D call TRBD1 (6 bases). Looked up from germline, CDR1 is MDHEN and CDR2 is SYDVKM. V lost 5 bases and J lost 9, with 19 bases in between. The CDR3 contains 14 residues. This chain's CDR3 is CASSPQTGLTQAFF. As DNA, the CDR3 is TGTGCCAGCAGTCCGCAGACAGGTCTCACCCAAGCTTTCTTT.

The rearrangement links TRBV7-6 to TRBJ2-7, with 8 bases that match TRBD1. The length of the CDR3 is 15 residues. Germline V gene sequence: CDR1 SGHVS, CDR2 FNYEAQ. Trimming took 1 base from V and 6 from J; bases not matched to a gene: 8. CDR3 bases: TGTGCCAGCAGCTTAGGAGGACAGGGCCCCGGCGAGCAGTACTTC. Translating it yields CASSLGGQGPGEQYF.

The chain combines TRBV7-9 with TRBJ2-3; TRBD2 aligns across 7 bases. V shed 3 bases and J 3 bases; nucleotides not matched to a gene: 9. The CDR3 totals 16 residues. Germline lookup yields CDR1 SEHNR and CDR2 FQNEAQ (reference sequence). CDR3: CASSLGGLGATDTQYF. CDR3 bases: TGTGCCAGCAGCTTGGGCGGACTAGGGGCAACAGATACGCAGTATTTT.

This clone has more than one count but fewer than ten. The CDR3 DNA is TGCGCCAGCAGTCCGTCCAGGGGACGGGGCGATGAAAAACTGTTTTTT. The encoded protein is CASSPSRGRGDEKLFF. The chain employs TRBV23-1 and TRBJ1-4; possible D gene TRBD1, 6 bases. TRBV23-1 falls under the ORF class, with uncertain function. Trimming pared 4 bases from V and 6 bases from J, leaving 18 bases between. There are 16 residues in the CDR3.

The chain employs TRBV5-1 and TRBJ2-3; 9 bases are shared with TRBD1. Trimming at V came to 2 bases and at J to 3 bases, leaving 16 bases not matched to a gene. Germline-derived CDR1 and CDR2 are SGHRS and YFSETQ. The CDR3 is 19 residues long. The CDR3 DNA reads TGCGCCAGCAGCTTAGAACTTCCGGGACAGGGTGTTAAGACAGATACGCAGTATTTT. Its translation is CASSLELPGQGVKTDTQYF.

The rearrangement joins TRBV15 to TRBJ1-2; possibly TRBD1 for D (5 bases). V gave up 0 bases and J gave up 5 bases, with 13 bases separating them. Germline loops: CDR1 LNHNV, CDR2 YYDKDF (reference sequence). The CDR3 consists of 15 residues. Here the CDR3 DNA reads TGTGCCACCAGCAGAGACGGGGGTTTCGGATATGGCTACACCTTC. Residues: CATSRDGGFGYGYTF.

The V call is TRBV18, the J call TRBJ1-1; tentative D call: TRBD1 (6 bases). The V gene's germline CDR1 is KGHSH and CDR2 LQKENI. V lost 2 bases and J 11 bases, leaving 15 bases between the germline ends. The CDR3 is made up of 13 amino acids. The CDR3 DNA follows: TGTGCCAGCTCACCAGACAGACAGGCCTGGGCTTTCTTT. Residues: CASSPDRQAWAFF.

The V and J genes are TRBV4-1 and TRBJ2-7; 11 bases fit TRBD2. CDR1 is MGHRA, CDR2 YSYEKL, per germline. The CDR3 spans 17 residues. V lost 1 base, J lost 4 bases, and 9 bases stayed unmatched. In DNA form, the CDR3 reads TGCGCCAGCAGCCAAGCGATAGCGGGAGGGCCTTCTTACGAGCAGTACTTC. It yields the protein CASSQAIAGGPSYEQYF.

The rearrangement links TRBV5-1 to TRBJ2-7; D not certain. V was cut by 4 bases and J by 0 bases, with 5 bases left in between. This CDR3 is 12 amino acids long. The germline V gene has CDR1 SGHRS and CDR2 YFSETQ. This chain's CDR3 is CASSPSSYEQYF. The CDR3 nucleotides read TGCGCCAGCAGCCCCAGCTCCTACGAGCAGTACTTC.

This clone has at least ten counts. The CDR3 DNA sequence: TGTGCCAGCAGGCGATTGCAGGGAACCTATAATTCACCCCTCCACTTT. Translating gives CASRRLQGTYNSPLHF. The chain has TRBV28 and TRBJ1-6, with D tentatively TRBD1 (5 bases). Trimming shortened V by 6 bases and J by 2 bases, and 14 bases separated the two germline ends. The CDR3 covers 16 residues. Germline CDR1 reads MDHEN; CDR2 reads SYDVKM. The full variable domain, its missing parts supplied by reference TRBV28 and TRBJ1-6, is DVKVTQSSRYLVKRTGEKVFLECVQDMDHENMFWYRQDPGLGLRLIYFSYDVKMKEKGDIPEGYSVSREKKERFSLILESASTNQTSMYLCASRRLQGTYNSPLHFGNGTRLTVT.

This clone was counted a few times. The chain links TRBV6-5 to TRBJ2-2; perhaps TRBD1 as D (6 bases). Germline lookup yields CDR1 MNHEY and CDR2 SVGAGI. The CDR3 spans 14 residues. V was pared by 7 bases and J by 1 base, with 10 bases between. The CDR3 spells CASTTGLNTGELFF. CDR3 coding DNA: TGTGCCAGCACCACAGGGTTGAACACCGGGGAGCTGTTTTTT.

V usage is TRBV5-1 and J usage is TRBJ2-3; 7 bases map to TRBD2. The J segment lost 2 bases and the V segment lost 0 bases, leaving 12 bases of the junction unmatched. CDR1 SGHRS and CDR2 YFSETQ come from the germline V gene. The CDR3 has 18 amino acids. CDR3 in amino acids: CASSLAPIGGLNTDTQYF. The DNA of the CDR3 is TGCGCCAGCAGCTTGGCCCCGATCGGGGGACTAAACACAGATACGCAGTATTTT.

The chain joins TRBV27 to TRBJ2-2; TRBD2 aligns across 10 bases. J was trimmed by 1 base and V by 2 bases; bases with no gene match: 4. From germline, CDR1 is MNHEY and CDR2 SMNVEV (reference sequence). The CDR3 has 17 amino acids. As DNA, the CDR3 is TGTGCCAGCAGTTTACTAGCGGGAGCCGTGAACACCGGGGAGCTGTTTTTT. It encodes CASSLLAGAVNTGELFF.

The rearrangement links TRBV7-9 to TRBJ1-4; D gene uncertain. CDR1 is SEHNR, CDR2 FQNEAQ, per germline (reference sequence). The CDR3 is 16 amino acids. The ends were cut back, 3 bases at V and 0 bases at J, with 11 bases in the middle. The CDR3 loop reads CASSLMAPATNEKLFF. CDR3 bases: TGTGCCAGCAGCTTGATGGCACCAGCAACTAATGAAAAACTGTTTTTT.

The J gene is TRBJ2-2, the V gene TRBV10-3; a possible D gene is TRBD2 (5 bases). CDR1 is ENHRY and CDR2 is SYGVKD in the germline V gene. This CDR3 region has 18 residues. Trimming stripped 8 bases from V and 0 bases from J, with 22 bases between. The CDR3 region is CAIGGRNGPRSNTGELFF. CDR3 sequence (DNA): TGTGCCATCGGAGGAAGAAATGGACCGCGCTCGAACACCGGGGAGCTGTTTTTT.